This T cell receptor (beta chain) emerged from a study of blood T cell repertoires in COVID-19. The CDR3 is 16 amino acids. Germline V gene data show CDR1 as SGHRS and CDR2 as YFSETQ. V was clipped by 1 base and J by 7 bases; unmatched bases: 7. Only in-frame clones appear in the TCRdb table, and some are missing; sequencing was by immunoSEQ multiplex PCR. The sample contains a few hundred thousand clones, 70% to 90% of which appear only once. The chain joins TRBV5-1 to TRBJ2-1; 11 bases line up with TRBD1. The sequencing input was PBMCs or T cells enriched from blood (not recorded which). The TCR originated in a man aged 30-40 years who had recovered from COVID-19. CDR3 residues: CASSLTRTGGLNEQFF. The CDR3 bases are TGCGCCAGCAGCTTGACCCGGACAGGGGGCTTAAATGAGCAGTTCTTC.